These 8 T cell receptor beta chains were all obtained from the same sample, sequenced in a study of shared clonotypes between healthy human individuals. Libraries were prepared by immunoSEQ multiplex PCR; TCRdb keeps only in-frame clonotypes and omits some of them. Seen here are about 2.3 million clones, 85% to 95% observed once, and the top ten hold 0.3% to 0.45%. Input material: naive CD4+ T cells from PBMCs. Described subset: CD45RA+ positively selected. The receptors originated from a man aged 18 to 29 in good health. Some clones in this sample may be carry-over from other donors' samples.

This rearrangement joins TRBV18 to TRBJ2-5; D not resolved. The CDR3 is 15 residues long. V lost 6 bases and J lost 1, with 15 bases in between. CDR1 is KGHSH and CDR2 is LQKENI in the germline V gene. The CDR3 here is CASSPTVGPQETQYF. CDR3 bases: TGTGCCAGCTCTCCGACGGTAGGCCCCCAAGAGACCCAGTACTTC.

The chain employs TRBV7-6 and TRBJ2-6; D gene unclear. Looked up from germline, CDR1 is SGHVS and CDR2 is FNYEAQ. The V and J ends lost 1 base and 0 bases respectively, with 7 bases between them. The CDR3 length is 16 residues. DNA for the CDR3: TGTGCCAGCAGCTTAGGGCTCCGCTCTGGGGCCAACGTCCTGACTTTC. Translation: CASSLGLRSGANVLTF.

V and J are TRBV6-6 and TRBJ1-1, with D tentatively TRBD1 (6 bases). V lost 4 bases to trimming and J lost 0 bases, with 12 bases between them. The CDR3 sequence is 15 residues long. Germline assignment: CDR1 MNHNY and CDR2 SVGAGI (reference sequence). The chain's CDR3 is CASSLGGQMNTEAFF. DNA for the CDR3: TGTGCCAGCAGTTTGGGAGGACAGATGAACACTGAAGCTTTCTTT.

The V and J genes are TRBV30 and TRBJ2-2; D possibly corresponds to TRBD2 (5 bases). This CDR3 contains 13 residues. Germline loops: CDR1 GTSNPN, CDR2 SVGIG (reference sequence). The germline V and J ends were trimmed by 0 bases and 9 bases, with 11 bases remaining between them. The DNA for the CDR3 is TGTGCCTGGAGTGTGCTAGCATCTCGGGAGCTGTTTTTT. Translation gives CAWSVLASRELFF.

The chain couples TRBV5-8 to TRBJ1-1, with TRBD1 identical over 7 bases. The CDR3 runs to 13 residues. Looked up from germline, CDR1 is SGHTS and CDR2 is YDEGEE. Trimming at V came to 4 bases and at J to 7 bases, leaving 7 bases not matched to a gene. CDR3 DNA: TGTGCCAGCAGCAAGGGACAGCATTATGAAGCTTTCTTT. Its protein product is CASSKGQHYEAFF.

The chain is built from TRBV28 and TRBJ2-2, with 8 bases aligning to TRBD1. This CDR3 region has 14 residues. V gave up 4 bases and J gave up 5 bases; unmatched junction bases: 3. Germline CDR1 MDHEN, CDR2 SYDVKM. The CDR3 loop is CASSSGQETGELFF. The CDR3 DNA reads as TGTGCCAGCAGTTCGGGACAGGAGACCGGGGAGCTGTTTTTT. The variable domain in full, with the rest retrieved from reference TRBV28 and TRBJ2-2, is DVKVTQSSRYLVKRTGEKVFLECVQDMDHENMFWYRQDPGLGLRLIYFSYDVKMKEKGDIPEGYSVSREKKERFSLILESASTNQTSMYLCASSSGQETGELFFGEGSRLTVL.

Regarding this clone: Additional DNA sequences in this sample encode the identical CDR3. The chain carries TRBV7-9 and TRBJ1-1, with D maybe TRBD1 (5 bases). V was cut by 2 bases and J by 5 bases, with 9 bases left in between. CDR1 and CDR2 from the germline V gene are SEHNR and FQNEAQ (reference sequence). The CDR3 extends over 13 amino acids. The CDR3 coding sequence is TGTGCCAGCAGCTTATTGGGGGGAACTGAAGCTTTCTTT. This sequence encodes CASSLLGGTEAFF. The variable domain in full, with the rest retrieved from reference TRBV7-9 and TRBJ1-1, is DTGVSQNPRHKITKRGQNVTFRCDPISEHNRLYWYRQTLGQGPEFLTYFQNEAQLEKSRLLSDRFSAERPKGSFSTLEIQRTEQGDSAMYLCASSLLGGTEAFFGQGTRLTVV.

The chain links TRBV2 to TRBJ2-3; D remains ambiguous. Trimming took off 3 bases at V and 14 bases at J, with 18 bases between the two ends. The CDR3 is 13 residues long. Germline CDR1 is SNHLY and CDR2 is FYNNEI. The CDR3 DNA reads TGTGCCAGCAGTGAGGCTCGTGGCCTCGGCCTGTATTTT. Translation: CASSEARGLGLYF.